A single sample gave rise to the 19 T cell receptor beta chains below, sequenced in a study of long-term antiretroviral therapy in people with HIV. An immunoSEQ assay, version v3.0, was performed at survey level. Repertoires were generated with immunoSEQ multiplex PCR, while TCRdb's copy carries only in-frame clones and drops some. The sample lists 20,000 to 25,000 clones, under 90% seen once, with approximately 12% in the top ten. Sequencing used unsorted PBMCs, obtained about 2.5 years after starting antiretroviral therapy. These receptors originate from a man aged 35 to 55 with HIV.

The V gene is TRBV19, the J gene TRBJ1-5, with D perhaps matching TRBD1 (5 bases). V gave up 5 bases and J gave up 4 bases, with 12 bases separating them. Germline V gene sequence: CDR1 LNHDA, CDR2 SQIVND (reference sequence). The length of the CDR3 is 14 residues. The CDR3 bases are TGTGCCAGTAGTTGGGGCGGGAATAATCAGCCCCAGCATTTT. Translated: CASSWGGNNQPQHF.

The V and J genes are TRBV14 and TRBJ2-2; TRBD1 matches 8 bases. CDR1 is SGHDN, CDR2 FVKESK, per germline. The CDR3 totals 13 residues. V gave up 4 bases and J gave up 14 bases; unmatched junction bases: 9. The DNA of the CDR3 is TGTGCCAGCAGCCCAAGGGGGACAGGAGCTCTGTTTTTT. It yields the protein CASSPRGTGALFF.

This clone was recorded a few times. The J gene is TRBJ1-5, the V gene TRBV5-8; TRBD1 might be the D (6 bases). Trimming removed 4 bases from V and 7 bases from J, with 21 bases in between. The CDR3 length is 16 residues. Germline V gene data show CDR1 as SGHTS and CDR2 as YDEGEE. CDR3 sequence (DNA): TGTGCCAGCAGCCTGGAGGGGCAGGGGAGGGAGCAGCCCCAGCATTTT. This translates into CASSLEGQGREQPQHF.

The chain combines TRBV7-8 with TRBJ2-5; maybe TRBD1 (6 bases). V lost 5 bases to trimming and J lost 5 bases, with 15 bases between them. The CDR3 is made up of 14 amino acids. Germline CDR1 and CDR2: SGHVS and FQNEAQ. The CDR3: CASSQGRTAETQYF. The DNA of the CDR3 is TGTGCCAGCAGCCAGGGAAGGACAGCGGAGACCCAGTACTTC.

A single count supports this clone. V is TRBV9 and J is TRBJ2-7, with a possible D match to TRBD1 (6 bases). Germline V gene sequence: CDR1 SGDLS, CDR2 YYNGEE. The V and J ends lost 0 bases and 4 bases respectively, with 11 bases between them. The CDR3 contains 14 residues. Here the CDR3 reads CASSVGGGWYEQYF. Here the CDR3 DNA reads TGTGCCAGCAGCGTAGGAGGGGGATGGTACGAGCAGTACTTC.

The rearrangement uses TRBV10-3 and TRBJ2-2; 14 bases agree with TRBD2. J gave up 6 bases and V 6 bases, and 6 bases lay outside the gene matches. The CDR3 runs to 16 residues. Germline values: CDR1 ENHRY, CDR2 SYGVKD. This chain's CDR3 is CAIRRTSGRSSGELFF. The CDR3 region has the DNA TGTGCCATCAGAAGGACTAGCGGGAGGTCCTCCGGGGAGCTGTTTTTT.

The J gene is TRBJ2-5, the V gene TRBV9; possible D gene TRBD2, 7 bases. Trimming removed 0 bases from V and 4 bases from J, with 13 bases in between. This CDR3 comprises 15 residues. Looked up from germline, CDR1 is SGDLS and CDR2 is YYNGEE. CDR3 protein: CASSVVGGAGETQYF. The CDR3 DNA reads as TGTGCCAGCAGCGTAGTTGGGGGGGCCGGAGAGACCCAGTACTTC.

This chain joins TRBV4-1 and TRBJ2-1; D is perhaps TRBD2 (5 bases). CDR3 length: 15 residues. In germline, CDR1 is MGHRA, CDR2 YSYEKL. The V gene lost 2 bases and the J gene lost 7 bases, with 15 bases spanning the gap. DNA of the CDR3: TGCGCCAGCAGCCAAAGGTACCTAACGGGAAATGAGCAGTTCTTC. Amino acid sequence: CASSQRYLTGNEQFF.

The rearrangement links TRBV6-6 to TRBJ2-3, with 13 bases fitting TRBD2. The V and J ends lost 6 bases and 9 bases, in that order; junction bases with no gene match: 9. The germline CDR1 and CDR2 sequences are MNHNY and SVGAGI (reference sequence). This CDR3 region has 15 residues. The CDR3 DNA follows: TGTGCCAGCAGGCAGACTAGCGGGGGGTTCGACACGCAGTATTTT. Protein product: CASRQTSGGFDTQYF.

The CDR3, as DNA: TGTGCCAGTAGTATAGATCTGGGCAGACACACTGAAGCTTTCTTT. This encodes CASSIDLGRHTEAFF. J is TRBJ1-1 and V is TRBV19, with D hard to call. V was clipped by 0 bases and J by 3 bases, with 11 bases between them. The CDR3 is made up of 15 amino acids. Germline loops: CDR1 LNHDA, CDR2 SQIVND (reference sequence).

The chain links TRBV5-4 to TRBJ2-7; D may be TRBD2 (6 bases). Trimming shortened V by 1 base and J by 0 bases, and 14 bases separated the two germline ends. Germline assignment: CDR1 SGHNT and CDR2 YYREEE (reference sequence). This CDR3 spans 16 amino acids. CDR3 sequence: CASSLLASAFSYEQYF. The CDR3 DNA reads TGTGCCAGCAGCTTGTTAGCTAGCGCTTTCTCCTACGAGCAGTACTTC.

CDR3 loop: CASSGGFRNGYTF. CDR3 in DNA: TGTGCCAGCAGTGGGGGGTTTAGAAATGGCTACACCTTC. The chain employs TRBV6-1 and TRBJ1-2; perhaps TRBD1 as D (5 bases). The V and J ends lost 4 bases and 6 bases respectively, with 12 bases between them. CDR3 length equals 13 residues. Germline CDR1 is MNHNS and CDR2 is SASEGT.

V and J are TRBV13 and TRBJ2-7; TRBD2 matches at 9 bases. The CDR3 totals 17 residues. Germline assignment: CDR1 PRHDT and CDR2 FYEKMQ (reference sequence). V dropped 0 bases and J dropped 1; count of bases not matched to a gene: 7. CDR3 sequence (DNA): TGTGCCAGCAGCTTAGGCCCAACGCGGGAGGGATCCTACGAGCAGTACTTC. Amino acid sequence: CASSLGPTREGSYEQYF.

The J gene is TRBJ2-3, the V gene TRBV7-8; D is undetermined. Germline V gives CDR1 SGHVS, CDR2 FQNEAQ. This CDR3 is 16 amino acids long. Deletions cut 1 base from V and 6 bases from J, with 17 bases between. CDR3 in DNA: TGTGCCAGCAGCTTAGGCGTGGGAACACCTGCCGATACGCAGTATTTT. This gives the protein CASSLGVGTPADTQYF.

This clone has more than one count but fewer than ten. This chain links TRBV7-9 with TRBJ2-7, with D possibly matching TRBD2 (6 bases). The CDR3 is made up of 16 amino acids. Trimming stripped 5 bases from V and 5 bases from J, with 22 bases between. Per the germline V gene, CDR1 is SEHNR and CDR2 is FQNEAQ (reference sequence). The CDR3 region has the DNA TGTGCCAGCAGCGACGTACGCGGGGTGGGGGTCCACGAGCAGTACTTC. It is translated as CASSDVRGVGVHEQYF.

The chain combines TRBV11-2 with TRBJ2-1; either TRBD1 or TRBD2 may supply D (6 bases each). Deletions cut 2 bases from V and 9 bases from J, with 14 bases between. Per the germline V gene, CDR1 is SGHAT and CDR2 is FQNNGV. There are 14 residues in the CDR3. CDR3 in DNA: TGTGCCAGCAGCTTAAACGGGGGCCGCCGTGAGCAGTTCTTC. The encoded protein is CASSLNGGRREQFF.

In DNA, the CDR3 is TGTGCCATCAAGGCAGGGGAAAGCAATGAGCAGTTCTTC. Translated: CAIKAGESNEQFF. The genes are TRBV10-3 and TRBJ2-1, with D perhaps matching TRBD1 (6 bases). CDR1 ENHRY and CDR2 SYGVKD come from the germline V gene. This CDR3 region has 13 residues. Trimming shortened V by 7 bases and J by 6 bases, and 13 bases separated the two germline ends.

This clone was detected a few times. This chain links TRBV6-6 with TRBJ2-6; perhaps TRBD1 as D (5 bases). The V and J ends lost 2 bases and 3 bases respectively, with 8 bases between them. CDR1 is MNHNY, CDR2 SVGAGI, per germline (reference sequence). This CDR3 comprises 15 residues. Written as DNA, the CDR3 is TGTGCCAGCAGTTACGGTCAGGGTGGGGCCAACGTCCTGACTTTC. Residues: CASSYGQGGANVLTF.

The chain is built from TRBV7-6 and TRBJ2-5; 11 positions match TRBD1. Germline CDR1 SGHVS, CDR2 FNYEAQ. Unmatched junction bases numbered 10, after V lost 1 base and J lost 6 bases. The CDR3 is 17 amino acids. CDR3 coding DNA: TGTGCCAGCAGCTTAGGACTACACCGGGACAGGGGGAAGACCCAGTACTTC. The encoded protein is CASSLGLHRDRGKTQYF.